The 8 T cell receptor beta chains listed next were all sequenced from one sample in a study of OX40 agonist ivuxolimab in advanced cancers. Sequencing was performed with immunoSEQ multiplex PCR; in TCRdb, only in-frame clones are kept and a portion is missing. Of some 100,000 clones listed, about four fifths are singletons. Specimen: CD4+ or CD8+ T cells sorted from blood, collected in a trial of the OX40 agonist ivuxolimab. These receptors originate from an adult with an advanced solid tumor such as melanoma, head and neck, liver or kidney cancer.

The rearrangement uses TRBV7-2 and TRBJ1-2, with no clear D. The germline V gene encodes CDR1 SGHTA and CDR2 FQGNSA. The V and J ends lost 4 bases and 0 bases respectively, with 12 bases between them. This CDR3 comprises 15 residues. DNA of the CDR3: TGTGCCAGCAGCTCCCCAAACAGAGCTAACTATGGCTACACCTTC. Protein: CASSSPNRANYGYTF.

Here the CDR3 DNA reads TGTGCCAGCTCACCGGACACTAATCAGCCCCAGCATTTT. This gives the protein CASSPDTNQPQHF. The chain links TRBV18 to TRBJ1-5; TRBD1 might be the D (5 bases). Trimming pared 3 bases from V and 4 bases from J, leaving 7 bases between. This CDR3 region has 13 residues. Germline assignment: CDR1 KGHSH and CDR2 LQKENI.

The chain joins TRBV11-3 to TRBJ2-3; D is uncertain. V lost 1 base and J lost 5, with 7 bases in between. This CDR3 contains 13 residues. Per germline, CDR1 SGHNT and CDR2 YENEEA. The CDR3 DNA follows: TGTGCCAGCAGCTTAGCAGGTGGAGATACGCAGTATTTT. Protein: CASSLAGGDTQYF. Variable domain in full (rest from reference TRBV11-3 and TRBJ2-3): EAGVVQSPRYKIIEKKQPVAFWCNPISGHNTLYWYLQNLGQGPELLIRYENEEAVDDSQLPKDRFSAERLKGVDSTLKIQPAELGDSAVYLCASSLAGGDTQYFGPGTRLTVL.

CDR3 nucleotides: TGTGCCTCGAGGGGACAGGGGGCGAAGGGAGCTTTCTTT. Translating it yields CASRGQGAKGAFF. This chain uses TRBV19 with TRBJ1-1, with 12 bases lining up with TRBD1. This CDR3 comprises 13 residues. V shed 11 bases, J shed 10 bases, and the junction held 11 bases outside the gene matches. CDR1 and CDR2 (germline): LNHDA, SQIVND (reference sequence).

V gene TRBV5-6 combines with J gene TRBJ1-1, with TRBD1 matching 10 bases. Germline CDR1 SGHDT, CDR2 YYEEEE. The length of the CDR3 is 16 residues. V gave up 4 bases and J gave up 0 bases; unmatched junction bases: 6. CDR3 sequence (DNA): TGTGCCAGCAGCAGACGGACAGGGGGATTGAACACTGAAGCTTTCTTT. Translated: CASSRRTGGLNTEAFF.

V usage is TRBV30 and J usage is TRBJ1-1; D is undetermined. V lost 0 bases and J lost 0, with 2 bases in between. CDR3 size: 12 residues. CDR1 is GTSNPN and CDR2 is SVGIG in the germline V gene (reference sequence). The CDR3 sequence is CAWSVLNTEAFF. CDR3 in DNA: TGTGCCTGGAGTGTACTGAACACTGAAGCTTTCTTT.

The chain recombines TRBV18 with TRBJ1-3; 10 bases align to TRBD1. In germline, CDR1 is KGHSH, CDR2 LQKENI. Losses at the gene ends were 8 bases for V and 7 bases for J; bases not matched to a gene: 5. CDR3 length: 13 residues. The CDR3 nucleotides read TGTGCCAGCAACGGACAGGGGGGCAACACCATATATTTT. Amino acid sequence: CASNGQGGNTIYF.

The chain joins TRBV10-1 to TRBJ2-4, with TRBD2 identical over 14 bases. CDR1 is WNHNN, CDR2 SYGVQD, per germline (reference sequence). The CDR3 totals 15 residues. The V segment lost 5 bases and the J segment 13 bases; nucleotides outside the gene matches: 10. The CDR3 coding sequence is TGCGCCAGCAGTTCTGGACTAGCGGGAGGCCTCCGCCAGTACTTC. Its protein product is CASSSGLAGGLRQYF.